This entry is about one T cell receptor (beta chain). Its antigen is not known. The data were taken from a study of T cells in localized non-small cell lung cancer. Study-wide findings and caveats: Longer overall survival was associated with a higher density of T cells in the blood. Median detection of top 100 tumor clones in adjacent lung was about 52 clones. Uninvolved adjacent lung had higher T cell clonality than tumor and all other tissues. Heterogeneity is still possible, as just one tumor region was sequenced.

Sequencing was performed with immunoSEQ multiplex PCR; in TCRdb, only in-frame clones are kept and a portion is missing. The data show just under 20,000 clones, approximately 90% seen once. The sequence was obtained from a man aged 40 to 70 with stage I lung adenocarcinoma. The sample here was peripheral blood, taken before any cancer treatment.

In DNA form, the CDR3 reads TGTGCCAGCAGTAGACAGTTGAACACTGAAGCTTTCTTT. The encoded protein is CASSRQLNTEAFF. The chain has TRBV6-5 and TRBJ1-1, with a weak D call TRBD1 (5 bases). V was cut by 5 bases and J by 0 bases, with 7 bases left in between. Germline assignment: CDR1 MNHEY and CDR2 SVGAGI. CDR3 length: 13 residues.